Below are 4 T cell receptor beta chains sequenced from a single sample in a study of cytomegalovirus exposure and HLA in healthy donors. The PCR ran on 60 Vbeta and 13 Jbeta primers. TCRdb's copy holds only in-frame clones and misses some; the assay was immunoSEQ multiplex PCR. The sample shows 180,000 or so clones, roughly three quarters of them seen only once. Sequencing was performed on PBMCs. These receptors were taken from a woman between 25 and 40 years old in good health and CMV-seropositive.

The table lists this clone with a few counts. The J gene is TRBJ2-1, the V gene TRBV2, with D uncertain. The length of the CDR3 is 16 residues. Trimming took off 4 bases at V and 9 bases at J, with 22 bases between the two ends. Germline lookup yields CDR1 SNHLY and CDR2 FYNNEI. This CDR3 is CASSGTGQMSAAEQFF. In DNA form, the CDR3 reads TGTGCCAGCAGTGGAACGGGTCAGATGAGCGCCGCTGAGCAGTTCTTC.

The chain is built from TRBV5-4 and TRBJ2-7, with a tentative D call TRBD1 (5 bases). The CDR3 contains 14 residues. The V gene's germline CDR1 is SGHNT and CDR2 YYREEE (reference sequence). Trimming removed 1 base at V and 5 bases at J, with 13 bases between. In DNA, the CDR3 is TGTGCCAGCAGCTTGAGGGATGGGGCCGACGAGCAGTACTTC. This codes for CASSLRDGADEQYF. The whole variable domain, remainder taken from reference TRBV5-4 and TRBJ2-7, is ETGVTQSPTHLIKTRGQQVTLRCSSQSGHNTVSWYQQALGQGPQFIFQYYREEENGRGNFPPRFSGLQFPNYSSELNVNALELDDSALYLCASSLRDGADEQYFGPGTRLTVT.

This chain uses TRBV19 with TRBJ1-2; tentative D call: TRBD1 (5 bases). CDR1 is LNHDA, CDR2 SQIVND, per germline (reference sequence). Deletions cut 2 bases from V and 2 bases from J, with 6 bases between. The CDR3 totals 13 residues. This CDR3 reads CASSIKGNYGYTF. CDR3 sequence (DNA): TGTGCCAGTAGTATAAAGGGGAACTATGGCTACACCTTC. The full variable domain, completed using reference TRBV19 and TRBJ1-2, is DGGITQSPKYLFRKEGQNVTLSCEQNLNHDAMYWYRQDPGQGLRLIYYSQIVNDFQKGDIAEGYSVSREKKESFPLTVTSAQKNPTAFYLCASSIKGNYGYTFGSGTRLTVV.

This clone was observed a few times. The V gene is TRBV15, the J gene TRBJ2-1; 9 bases align to TRBD1. Germline CDR1 LNHNV, CDR2 YYDKDF (reference sequence). The CDR3 length is 16 residues. The J segment lost 7 bases and the V segment lost 0 bases, leaving 7 bases of the junction unmatched. The CDR3, as DNA: TGTGCCACCAGCAGAGATCACGCTGGACAGGGGAATGAGCAGTTCTTC. It yields the protein CATSRDHAGQGNEQFF. The whole variable domain, filled in from reference TRBV15 and TRBJ2-1, reads DAMVIQNPRYQVTQFGKPVTLSCSQTLNHNVMYWYQQKSSQAPKLLFHYYDKDFNNEADTPDNFQSRRPNTSFCFLDIRSPGLGDTAMYLCATSRDHAGQGNEQFFGPGTRLTVL.